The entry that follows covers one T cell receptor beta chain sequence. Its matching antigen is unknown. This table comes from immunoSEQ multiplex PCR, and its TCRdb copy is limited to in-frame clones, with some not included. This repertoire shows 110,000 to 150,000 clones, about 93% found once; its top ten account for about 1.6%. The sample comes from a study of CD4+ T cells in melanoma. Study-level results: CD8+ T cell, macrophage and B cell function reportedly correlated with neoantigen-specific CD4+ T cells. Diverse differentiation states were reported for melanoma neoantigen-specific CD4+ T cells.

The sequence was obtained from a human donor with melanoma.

CDR3 in DNA: TGTGCCAGTAGTATCCCGATAGCGGGGGGCCCCGAGACCCAGTACTTC. Protein product: CASSIPIAGGPETQYF. The J gene is TRBJ2-5, the V gene TRBV19; 10 bases fit TRBD2. The CDR3 runs to 16 residues. Germline lookup yields CDR1 LNHDA and CDR2 SQIVND (reference sequence). Unmatched junction bases numbered 9, after V lost 3 bases and J lost 5 bases.